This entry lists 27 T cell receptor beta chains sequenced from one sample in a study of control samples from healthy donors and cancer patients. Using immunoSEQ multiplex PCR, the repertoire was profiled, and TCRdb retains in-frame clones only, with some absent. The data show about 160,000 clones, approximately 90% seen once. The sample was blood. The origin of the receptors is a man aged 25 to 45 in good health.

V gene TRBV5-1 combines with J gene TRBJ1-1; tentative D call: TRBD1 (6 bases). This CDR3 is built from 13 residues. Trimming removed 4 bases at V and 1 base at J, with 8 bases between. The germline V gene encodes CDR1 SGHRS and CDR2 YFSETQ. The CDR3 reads CASSRQENTEAFF. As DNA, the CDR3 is TGCGCCAGCAGCCGACAGGAGAACACTGAAGCTTTCTTT.

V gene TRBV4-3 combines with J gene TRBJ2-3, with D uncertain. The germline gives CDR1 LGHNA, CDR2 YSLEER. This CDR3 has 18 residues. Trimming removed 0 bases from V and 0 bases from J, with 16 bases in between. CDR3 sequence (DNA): TGCGCCAGCAGCCAAGAATATTTCGCTCTCTTAAGCACAGATACGCAGTATTTT. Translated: CASSQEYFALLSTDTQYF.

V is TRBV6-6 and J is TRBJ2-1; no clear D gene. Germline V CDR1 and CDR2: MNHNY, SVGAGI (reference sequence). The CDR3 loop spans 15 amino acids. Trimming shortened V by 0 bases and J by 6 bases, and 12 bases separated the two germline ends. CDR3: CASSYSFSGPNEQFF. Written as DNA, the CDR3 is TGTGCCAGCAGTTACTCGTTCTCAGGACCCAATGAGCAGTTCTTC.

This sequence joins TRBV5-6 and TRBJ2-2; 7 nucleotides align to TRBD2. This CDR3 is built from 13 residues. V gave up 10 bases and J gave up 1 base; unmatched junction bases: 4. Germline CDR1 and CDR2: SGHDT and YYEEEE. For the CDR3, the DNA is TGTGCCGGGGCTAGCGGGAACACCGGGGAGCTGTTTTTT. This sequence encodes CAGASGNTGELFF.

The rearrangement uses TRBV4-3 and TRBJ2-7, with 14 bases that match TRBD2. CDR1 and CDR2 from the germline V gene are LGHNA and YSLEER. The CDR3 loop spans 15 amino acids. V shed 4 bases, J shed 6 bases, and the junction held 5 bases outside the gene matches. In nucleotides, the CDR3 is TGCGCCAGCAGCCTGGGACTAGCGGGAGTGAGCGAGCAGTACTTC. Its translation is CASSLGLAGVSEQYF.

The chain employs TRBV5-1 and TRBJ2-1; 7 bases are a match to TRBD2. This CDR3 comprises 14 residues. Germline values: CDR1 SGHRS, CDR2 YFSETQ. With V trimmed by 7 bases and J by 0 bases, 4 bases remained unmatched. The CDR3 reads CASAGGSSYNEQFF. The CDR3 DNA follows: TGCGCCAGCGCCGGGGGGAGCTCCTACAATGAGCAGTTCTTC. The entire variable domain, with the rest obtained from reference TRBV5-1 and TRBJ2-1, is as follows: KAGVTQTPRYLIKTRGQQVTLSCSPISGHRSVSWYQQTPGQGLQFLFEYFSETQRNKGNFPGRFSGRQFSNSRSEMNVSTLELGDSALYLCASAGGSSYNEQFFGPGTRLTVL.

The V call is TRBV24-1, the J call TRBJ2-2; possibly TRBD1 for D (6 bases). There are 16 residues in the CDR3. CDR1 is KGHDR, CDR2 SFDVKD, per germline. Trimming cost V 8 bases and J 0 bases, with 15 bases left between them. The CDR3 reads CATNTKQGSNTGELFF. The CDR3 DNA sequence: TGTGCCACCAATACGAAACAGGGTTCGAACACCGGGGAGCTGTTTTTT.

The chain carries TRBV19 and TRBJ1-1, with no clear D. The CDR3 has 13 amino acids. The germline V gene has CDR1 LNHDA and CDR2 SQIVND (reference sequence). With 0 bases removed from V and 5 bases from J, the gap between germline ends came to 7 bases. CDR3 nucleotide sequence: TGTGCCAGTAGTATAGAGGGGAGAACTGAAGCTTTCTTT. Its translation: CASSIEGRTEAFF. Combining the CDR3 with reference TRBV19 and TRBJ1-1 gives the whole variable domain DGGITQSPKYLFRKEGQNVTLSCEQNLNHDAMYWYRQDPGQGLRLIYYSQIVNDFQKGDIAEGYSVSREKKESFPLTVTSAQKNPTAFYLCASSIEGRTEAFFGQGTRLTVV.

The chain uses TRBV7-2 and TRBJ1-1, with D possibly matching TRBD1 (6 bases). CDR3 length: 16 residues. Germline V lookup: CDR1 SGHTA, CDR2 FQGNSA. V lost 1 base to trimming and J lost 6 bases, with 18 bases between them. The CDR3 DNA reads TGTGCCAGCAGCTTAGAGGAAGGGGGGGCTGGAGCTGAAGCTTTCTTT. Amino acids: CASSLEEGGAGAEAFF. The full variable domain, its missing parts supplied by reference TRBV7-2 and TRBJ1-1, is GAGVSQSPSNKVTEKGKDVELRCDPISGHTALYWYRQSLGQGLEFLIYFQGNSAPDKSGLPSDRFSAERTGGSVSTLTIQRTQQEDSAVYLCASSLEEGGAGAEAFFGQGTRLTVV.

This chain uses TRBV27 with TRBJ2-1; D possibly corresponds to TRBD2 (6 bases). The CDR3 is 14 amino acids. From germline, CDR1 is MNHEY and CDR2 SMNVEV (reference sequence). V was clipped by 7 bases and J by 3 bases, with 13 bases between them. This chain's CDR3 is CASTVGGNYNEQFF. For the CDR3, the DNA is TGTGCCAGCACGGTGGGCGGGAACTACAATGAGCAGTTCTTC.

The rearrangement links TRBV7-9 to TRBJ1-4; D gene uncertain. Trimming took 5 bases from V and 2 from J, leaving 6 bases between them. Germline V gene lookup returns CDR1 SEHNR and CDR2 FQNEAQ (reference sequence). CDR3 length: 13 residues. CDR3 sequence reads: CASSPLTNEKLFF. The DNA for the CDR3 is TGTGCCAGCAGCCCCCTCACTAATGAAAAACTGTTTTTT.

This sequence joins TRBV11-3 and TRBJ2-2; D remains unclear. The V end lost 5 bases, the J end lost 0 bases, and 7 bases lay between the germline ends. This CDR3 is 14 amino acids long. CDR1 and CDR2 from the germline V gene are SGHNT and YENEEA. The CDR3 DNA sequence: TGTGCCAGCAGCGGGCCCGCGAACACCGGGGAGCTGTTTTTT. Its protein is CASSGPANTGELFF. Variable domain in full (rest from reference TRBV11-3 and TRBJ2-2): EAGVVQSPRYKIIEKKQPVAFWCNPISGHNTLYWYLQNLGQGPELLIRYENEEAVDDSQLPKDRFSAERLKGVDSTLKIQPAELGDSAVYLCASSGPANTGELFFGEGSRLTVL.

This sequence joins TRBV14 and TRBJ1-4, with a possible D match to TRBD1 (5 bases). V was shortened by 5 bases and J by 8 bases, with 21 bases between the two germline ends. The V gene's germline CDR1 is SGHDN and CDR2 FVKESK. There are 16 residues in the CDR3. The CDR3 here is CASSSRGGAAREKLFF. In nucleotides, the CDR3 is TGTGCCAGCAGCTCCAGAGGTGGGGCAGCCAGAGAAAAACTGTTTTTT.

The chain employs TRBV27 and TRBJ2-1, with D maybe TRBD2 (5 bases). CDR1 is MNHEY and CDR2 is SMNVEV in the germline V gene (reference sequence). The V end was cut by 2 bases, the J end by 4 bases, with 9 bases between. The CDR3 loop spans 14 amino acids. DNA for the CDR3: TGTGCCAGCAGTTTACGGGATAGGTACAATGAGCAGTTCTTC. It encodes CASSLRDRYNEQFF.

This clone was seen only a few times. CDR3 protein: CASSLTNTGELFF. The CDR3 nucleotides are TGCGCCAGCAGCTTAACGAACACCGGGGAGCTGTTTTTT. The chain is built from TRBV5-1 and TRBJ2-2; D is uncertain. The V gene's germline CDR1 is SGHRS and CDR2 YFSETQ. The CDR3 is made up of 13 amino acids. The germline V and J ends were trimmed by 2 bases and 0 bases, with 2 bases remaining between them.

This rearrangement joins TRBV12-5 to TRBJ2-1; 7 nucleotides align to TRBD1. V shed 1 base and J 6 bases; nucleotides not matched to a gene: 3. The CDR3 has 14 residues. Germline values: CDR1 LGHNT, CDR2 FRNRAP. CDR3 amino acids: CASGLGRDSNEQFF. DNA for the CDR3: TGTGCTAGTGGTTTGGGCCGGGACAGCAATGAGCAGTTCTTC.

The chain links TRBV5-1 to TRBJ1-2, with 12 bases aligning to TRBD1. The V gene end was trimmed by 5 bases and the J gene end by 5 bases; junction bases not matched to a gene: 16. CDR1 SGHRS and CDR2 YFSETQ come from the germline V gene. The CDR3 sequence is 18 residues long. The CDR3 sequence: CASSLFWDRGRQRYGYTF. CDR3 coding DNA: TGCGCCAGCAGTCTGTTTTGGGACAGGGGGCGTCAGAGGTATGGCTACACCTTC.

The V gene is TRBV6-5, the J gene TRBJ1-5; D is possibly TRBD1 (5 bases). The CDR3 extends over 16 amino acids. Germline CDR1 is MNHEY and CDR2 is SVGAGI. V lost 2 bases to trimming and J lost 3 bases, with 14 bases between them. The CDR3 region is CASSYRGGGANQPQHF. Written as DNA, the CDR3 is TGTGCCAGCAGTTACAGGGGCGGAGGTGCCAATCAGCCCCAGCATTTT.

The CDR3 DNA sequence: TGTGCCAGCAGCCCAAGTGTGAACACTGAAGCTTTCTTT. Its protein product is CASSPSVNTEAFF. J is TRBJ1-1 and V is TRBV7-6; D ambiguous. Germline V lookup: CDR1 SGHVS, CDR2 FNYEAQ. V dropped 5 bases and J dropped 0 bases, with 7 bases sitting between them. The CDR3 extends over 13 amino acids. Full variable domain (missing parts from reference TRBV7-6 and TRBJ1-1): GAGVSQSPRYKVTKRGQDVALRCDPISGHVSLYWYRQALGQGPEFLTYFNYEAQQDKSGLPNDRFSAERPEGSISTLTIQRTEQRDSAMYRCASSPSVNTEAFFGQGTRLTVV.

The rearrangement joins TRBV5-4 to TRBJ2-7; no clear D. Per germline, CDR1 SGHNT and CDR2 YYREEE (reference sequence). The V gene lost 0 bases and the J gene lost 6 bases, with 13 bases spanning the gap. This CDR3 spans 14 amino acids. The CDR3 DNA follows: TGTGCCAGCAGCTTGGAACTGTTTGTCGGCGAGCAGTACTTC. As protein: CASSLELFVGEQYF.

CDR3 DNA: TGTGCCAGCAGTTTATCAAGGGTTAAGGAGCAGTTCTTC. Its protein is CASSLSRVKEQFF. The chain uses TRBV27 and TRBJ2-1; D unclear. The V end lost 0 bases, the J end lost 10 bases, and 10 bases lay between the germline ends. The CDR3 covers 13 residues. Germline V CDR1 and CDR2: MNHEY, SMNVEV (reference sequence).

The CDR3 loop is CASNVPQGTTEAFF. CDR3 DNA: TGTGCCAGCAACGTCCCCCAGGGGACCACTGAAGCTTTCTTT. The chain has TRBV28 and TRBJ1-1; possible D gene TRBD1, 6 bases. Between the trimmed V and J ends, which lost 7 bases and 4 bases, there was a span of 16 bases. Germline V gene sequence: CDR1 MDHEN, CDR2 SYDVKM. The CDR3 sequence is 14 residues long.

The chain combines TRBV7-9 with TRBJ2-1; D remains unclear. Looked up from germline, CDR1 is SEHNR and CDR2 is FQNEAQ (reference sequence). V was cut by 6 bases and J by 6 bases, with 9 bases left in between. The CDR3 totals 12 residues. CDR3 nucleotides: TGTGCCAGCAGGGGGTCCCCCAATGAGCAGTTCTTC. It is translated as CASRGSPNEQFF.

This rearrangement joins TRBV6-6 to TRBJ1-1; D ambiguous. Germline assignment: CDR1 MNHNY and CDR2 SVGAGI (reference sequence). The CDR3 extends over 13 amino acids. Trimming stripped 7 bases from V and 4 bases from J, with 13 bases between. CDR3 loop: CASTKERITEAFF. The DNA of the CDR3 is TGTGCCAGCACCAAAGAGAGGATCACTGAAGCTTTCTTT.

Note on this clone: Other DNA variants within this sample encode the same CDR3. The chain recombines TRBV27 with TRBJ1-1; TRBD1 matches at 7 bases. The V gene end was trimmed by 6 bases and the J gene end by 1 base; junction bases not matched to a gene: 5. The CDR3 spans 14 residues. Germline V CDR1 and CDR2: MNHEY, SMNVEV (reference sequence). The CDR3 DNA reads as TGTGCCAGCAGGTCGACAGGGAAGAACACTGAAGCTTTCTTT. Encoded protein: CASRSTGKNTEAFF.

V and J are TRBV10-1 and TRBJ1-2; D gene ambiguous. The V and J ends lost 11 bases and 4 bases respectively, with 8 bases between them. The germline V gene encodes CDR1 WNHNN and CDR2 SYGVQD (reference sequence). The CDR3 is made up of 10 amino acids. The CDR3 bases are TGCGCCTGCGTTGGCTATGGCTACACCTTC. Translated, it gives CACVGYGYTF.

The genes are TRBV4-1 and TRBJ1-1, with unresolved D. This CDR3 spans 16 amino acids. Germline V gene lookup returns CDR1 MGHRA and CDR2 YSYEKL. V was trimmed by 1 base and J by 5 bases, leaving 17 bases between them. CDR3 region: CASSQVMGGRGTEAFF. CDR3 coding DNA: TGCGCCAGCAGCCAAGTCATGGGTGGGCGCGGTACTGAAGCTTTCTTT.